These 31 T cell receptor beta chains were sequenced from one sample in a study of shared clonotypes between healthy human individuals. Sequencing was performed with immunoSEQ multiplex PCR; in TCRdb, only in-frame clones are kept and a portion is missing. The sample includes a few million clones, over 90% of them seen just once. The specimen was naive CD4+ T cells from PBMCs. Subset noted: CD45RA+ positively selected. Receptors were obtained from a man aged 18 to 29 in good health. Some clones in this sample may be carry-over from other donors' samples.

This clone was seen a single time. The chain couples TRBV5-1 to TRBJ2-5; 8 bases match TRBD1. Per the germline V gene, CDR1 is SGHRS and CDR2 is YFSETQ. V lost 4 bases to trimming and J lost 4 bases; unmatched junction nucleotides: 6. The CDR3 totals 14 residues. The CDR3 spells CASSEPGGRETQYF. CDR3 coding DNA: TGCGCCAGCAGCGAGCCAGGGGGCAGAGAGACCCAGTACTTC. Variable domain in full (rest from reference TRBV5-1 and TRBJ2-5): KAGVTQTPRYLIKTRGQQVTLSCSPISGHRSVSWYQQTPGQGLQFLFEYFSETQRNKGNFPGRFSGRQFSNSRSEMNVSTLELGDSALYLCASSEPGGRETQYFGPGTRLLVL.

The chain links TRBV5-6 to TRBJ2-5; D is perhaps TRBD1 (5 bases). V was trimmed by 6 bases and J by 5 bases, leaving 20 bases between them. Germline CDR1 SGHDT, CDR2 YYEEEE. The CDR3 runs to 15 residues. CDR3 nucleotides: TGTGCCAGCACCCTAACTAAGGGGTCCGGGGAGACCCAGTACTTC. Translating gives CASTLTKGSGETQYF.

The chain employs TRBV5-1 and TRBJ1-5; possible D gene TRBD1, 5 bases. The CDR3 sequence is 15 residues long. CDR1 and CDR2 from the germline V gene are SGHRS and YFSETQ. Trimming pared 0 bases from V and 4 bases from J, leaving 11 bases between. This CDR3 reads CASSLGAGPNQPQHF. CDR3 sequence (DNA): TGCGCCAGCAGCTTGGGGGCAGGGCCGAATCAGCCCCAGCATTTT.

This chain joins TRBV18 and TRBJ1-1, with 10 bases aligning to TRBD1. CDR3 length: 13 residues. Germline CDR1 and CDR2: KGHSH and LQKENI. Trimming cost V 8 bases and J 4 bases; bases outside gene matches: 4. The CDR3 coding sequence is TGTGCCAGCGACCGGACAGGGGGCACTGAAGCTTTCTTT. Its protein is CASDRTGGTEAFF.

The sample holds one count of this clone. The chain joins TRBV28 to TRBJ1-5; TRBD1 matches 8 bases. Trimming took 3 bases from V and 7 from J; bases not matched to a gene: 8. The CDR3 sequence is 15 residues long. CDR1 MDHEN and CDR2 SYDVKM come from the germline V gene. CDR3 DNA sequence: TGTGCCAGCAGTTTCAGGGGACAGGTATGGCAGCCCCAGCATTTT. As protein: CASSFRGQVWQPQHF.

CDR3 loop: CASSLKRDRDYGYTF. The CDR3 DNA follows: TGCGCCAGCAGCTTGAAAAGGGACAGGGACTATGGCTACACCTTC. The rearrangement links TRBV5-1 to TRBJ1-2; 9 bases are a match to TRBD1. The V and J ends lost 1 base and 3 bases, in that order; junction bases with no gene match: 4. The V gene's germline CDR1 is SGHRS and CDR2 YFSETQ. The CDR3 loop spans 15 amino acids.

The J gene is TRBJ1-2, the V gene TRBV29-1, with a weak D call TRBD1 (5 bases). V was clipped by 4 bases and J by 7 bases, with 13 bases between them. The CDR3 is 12 residues long. CDR1 and CDR2 from the germline V gene are SQVTM and ANQGSEA. The chain's CDR3 is CSVGRGAGGYTF. Here the CDR3 DNA reads TGCAGCGTTGGTAGAGGGGCAGGTGGCTACACCTTC.

The CDR3 coding sequence is TGTGCCAGCAGTTGGGGTCGGGGGAATACGCAGTATTTT. Amino acids: CASSWGRGNTQYF. The V call is TRBV27, the J call TRBJ2-3, with D perhaps TRBD2 (6 bases). The CDR3 loop spans 13 amino acids. Trimming took 4 bases from V and 7 from J, leaving 12 bases between them. Germline V CDR1 and CDR2: MNHEY, SMNVEV (reference sequence).

The rearrangement links TRBV7-2 to TRBJ2-3, with 8 nucleotides matching TRBD1. The CDR3 consists of 17 residues. Germline V gene lookup returns CDR1 SGHTA and CDR2 FQGNSA. Trimming took 4 bases from V and 0 from J; bases not matched to a gene: 9. This CDR3 reads CASSSGQGFPSTDTQYF. In nucleotides, the CDR3 is TGTGCCAGCAGCTCCGGACAGGGCTTCCCTAGCACAGATACGCAGTATTTT. Supplemented by reference TRBV7-2 and TRBJ2-3, the full variable domain reads GAGVSQSPSNKVTEKGKDVELRCDPISGHTALYWYRQSLGQGLEFLIYFQGNSAPDKSGLPSDRFSAERTGGSVSTLTIQRTQQEDSAVYLCASSSGQGFPSTDTQYFGPGTRLTVL.

V is TRBV7-9 and J is TRBJ1-1, with D tentatively TRBD1 (6 bases). The V gene lost 3 bases and the J gene lost 5 bases, with 13 bases spanning the gap. Germline CDR1 is SEHNR and CDR2 is FQNEAQ (reference sequence). CDR3 length: 14 residues. The CDR3, as DNA: TGTGCCAGCAGCTTTACAGGGTTAGGGACTGAAGCTTTCTTT. The encoded protein is CASSFTGLGTEAFF.

The rearrangement links TRBV27 to TRBJ1-4; 7 bases map to TRBD1. CDR1 and CDR2 from the germline V gene are MNHEY and SMNVEV (reference sequence). This CDR3 comprises 14 residues. The trim removed 4 bases at V and 8 bases at J, leaving 7 bases unmatched. CDR3 protein: CASSSRQGWEKLFF. The DNA of the CDR3 is TGTGCCAGCAGTTCGAGACAGGGTTGGGAAAAACTGTTTTTT.

This clone showed up just once. This CDR3 reads CSVEYLAGQSNTGELFF. CDR3 nucleotide sequence: TGCAGCGTTGAATACCTGGCGGGACAGTCGAACACCGGGGAGCTGTTTTTT. The chain links TRBV29-1 to TRBJ2-2; possibly TRBD1 for D (7 bases). V gave up 2 bases and J gave up 0 bases, with 16 bases separating them. CDR3 length: 17 residues. The germline CDR1 and CDR2 sequences are SQVTM and ANQGSEA.

The chain links TRBV28 to TRBJ2-7, with 14 bases matching TRBD2. V trimming: 7 bases; J trimming: 5 bases; junction bases outside the gene matches: 7. CDR3 length equals 15 residues. Germline CDR1 reads MDHEN; CDR2 reads SYDVKM. The CDR3 sequence is CASMPGLAGVNEQYF. DNA for the CDR3: TGTGCCAGCATGCCGGGACTAGCGGGAGTAAACGAGCAGTACTTC.

The sample holds one count of this clone. This chain links TRBV28 with TRBJ1-2; D remains ambiguous. Trimming removed 2 bases from V and 4 bases from J, with 14 bases in between. Per the germline V gene, CDR1 is MDHEN and CDR2 is SYDVKM. CDR3 length: 15 residues. The CDR3 is CASSLNPGVSYGYTF. CDR3 DNA: TGTGCCAGCAGTTTAAACCCCGGGGTTTCCTATGGCTACACCTTC.

The chain links TRBV18 to TRBJ2-1; 9 bases map to TRBD2. The CDR3 sequence is 17 residues long. The germline CDR1 and CDR2 sequences are KGHSH and LQKENI. V shed 6 bases and J 9 bases; nucleotides not matched to a gene: 18. CDR3: CASSLNNVAGAFGEQFF. The CDR3 bases are TGTGCCAGCTCCCTTAACAACGTAGCGGGAGCTTTCGGTGAGCAGTTCTTC.

V and J are TRBV6-5 and TRBJ2-7; 7 nucleotides match TRBD2. This CDR3 region has 14 residues. Unmatched junction bases numbered 9, after V lost 7 bases and J lost 3 bases. Per the germline V gene, CDR1 is MNHEY and CDR2 is SVGAGI. In DNA, the CDR3 is TGTGCCAGCAAAAACGGGGGGACCCTCTACGAGCAGTACTTC. It specifies CASKNGGTLYEQYF.

In DNA, the CDR3 is TGTGCCAGCAGCAGACTAGCGGGAGGACTGGATGAGCAGTTCTTC. As protein: CASSRLAGGLDEQFF. The chain carries TRBV2 and TRBJ2-1; 13 bases match TRBD2. CDR1 is SNHLY and CDR2 is FYNNEI in the germline V gene. V lost 6 bases, J lost 8 bases, and 7 bases stayed unmatched. The CDR3 consists of 15 residues.

The chain carries TRBV5-4 and TRBJ2-7; 11 nucleotides match TRBD1. The CDR3 length is 15 residues. After removal of 3 bases from V and 0 bases from J, the junction contained 2 bases not matched to a gene. Germline assignment: CDR1 SGHNT and CDR2 YYREEE (reference sequence). The CDR3 region is CASSSGTGGSYEQYF. CDR3 sequence (DNA): TGTGCCAGCAGCTCCGGGACAGGGGGCTCCTACGAGCAGTACTTC.

The chain has TRBV5-1 and TRBJ2-2; 7 positions agree with TRBD2. CDR1 SGHRS and CDR2 YFSETQ come from the germline V gene. The CDR3 consists of 16 residues. V gave up 4 bases and J gave up 0 bases; unmatched junction bases: 6. The CDR3 reads CASSPAAGANTGELFF. CDR3 DNA: TGCGCCAGCAGCCCCGCTGCGGGAGCGAACACCGGGGAGCTGTTTTTT.

The chain combines TRBV28 with TRBJ2-1, with D possibly called TRBD1 or TRBD2 (5 bases each). Germline V gene sequence: CDR1 MDHEN, CDR2 SYDVKM. Trimming removed 4 bases from V and 9 bases from J, with 16 bases in between. The CDR3 is made up of 14 amino acids. The CDR3 DNA reads TGTGCCAGCAGTTACGGGGCCCCCAGGTTTGAGCAGTTCTTC. Protein product: CASSYGAPRFEQFF.

The V call is TRBV5-4, the J call TRBJ2-6; D not resolved. Trimming cost V 5 bases and J 3 bases, with 15 bases left between them. Germline V gene sequence: CDR1 SGHNT, CDR2 YYREEE (reference sequence). CDR3 length: 16 amino acids. CDR3 sequence (DNA): TGTGCCAGCAGTCCTTTGGTGGGCGGTGGGGCCAACGTCCTGACTTTC. Translation: CASSPLVGGGANVLTF. Using reference TRBV5-4 and TRBJ2-6 for the parts outside the CDR3, the full variable domain is ETGVTQSPTHLIKTRGQQVTLRCSSQSGHNTVSWYQQALGQGPQFIFQYYREEENGRGNFPPRFSGLQFPNYSSELNVNALELDDSALYLCASSPLVGGGANVLTFGAGSRLTVL.

This clone has only one observation. The chain uses TRBV30 and TRBJ2-5; 9 nucleotides match TRBD2. The DNA matches TRBJ2-7 better at its end, which makes the J call doubtful. Germline-derived CDR1 and CDR2 are GTSNPN and SVGIG (reference sequence). CDR3 length equals 15 residues. Here the CDR3 reads CAWSPRLAASYEQYF. DNA for the CDR3: TGTGCCTGGAGCCCAAGACTAGCGGCATCCTACGAGCAGTACTTC.

The V and J genes are TRBV25-1 and TRBJ2-7, with 9 bases fitting TRBD1. This CDR3 region has 14 residues. From germline, CDR1 is MGHDK and CDR2 SYGVNS. The V and J ends lost 8 bases and 3 bases, in that order; junction bases with no gene match: 8. CDR3 coding DNA: TGTGCCAGCTCGGCTGGGACAGGGAACTACGAGCAGTACTTC. It yields the protein CASSAGTGNYEQYF.

The chain links TRBV5-4 to TRBJ2-1; 8 bases are a match to TRBD2. Unmatched junction bases numbered 7, after V lost 1 base and J lost 4 bases. The CDR3 is 16 residues long. Germline CDR1 SGHNT, CDR2 YYREEE (reference sequence). CDR3 coding DNA: TGTGCCAGCAGCTTGATGGTCGGGGGGGTGTACAATGAGCAGTTCTTC. It is translated as CASSLMVGGVYNEQFF.

The chain couples TRBV7-7 to TRBJ2-3; 7 positions agree with TRBD1. Germline CDR1 reads SSHAT; CDR2 reads FNYEAQ (reference sequence). This CDR3 is 14 amino acids long. Losses at the gene ends were 1 base for V and 6 bases for J; bases not matched to a gene: 4. The CDR3 sequence: CASSLGQGVDTQYF. The CDR3 DNA is TGTGCCAGCAGCTTAGGTCAGGGGGTTGATACGCAGTATTTT.

The V gene is TRBV5-1, the J gene TRBJ2-5; D is unclear. V was shortened by 7 bases and J by 0 bases, with 25 bases between the two germline ends. Germline CDR1 and CDR2: SGHRS and YFSETQ. The CDR3 runs 18 residues. CDR3 in amino acids: CASALPLDFPGYQETQYF. CDR3 DNA sequence: TGCGCCAGCGCATTACCACTCGATTTCCCGGGTTACCAAGAGACCCAGTACTTC.

In DNA form, the CDR3 reads TGTGCCAGCAGTTCAAAGGGACAGGGGGCCTTTCAGCCCCAGCATTTT. This translates into CASSSKGQGAFQPQHF. V usage is TRBV27 and J usage is TRBJ1-5; 12 bases match TRBD1. This CDR3 is 16 amino acids long. V lost 4 bases, J lost 6 bases, and 7 bases stayed unmatched. Germline-derived CDR1 and CDR2 are MNHEY and SMNVEV (reference sequence).

The CDR3 protein is CASSTFFGTGHGYTF. DNA for the CDR3: TGTGCCAGTAGTACTTTCTTCGGGACAGGGCATGGCTACACCTTC. J is TRBJ1-2 and V is TRBV19, with TRBD1 matching over 9 bases. CDR1 is LNHDA, CDR2 SQIVND, per germline (reference sequence). J gave up 6 bases and V 4 bases, and 9 bases lay outside the gene matches. The CDR3 totals 15 residues.

The V gene is TRBV9, the J gene TRBJ2-7, with D possibly matching TRBD2 (6 bases). V shed 4 bases and J shed 5 bases, with 25 bases lying between them. CDR3 length equals 17 residues. Germline-derived CDR1 and CDR2 are SGDLS and YYNGEE. CDR3 sequence (DNA): TGTGCCAGCAGCCGATCCCTCACGGGGCGGGATGGGGACGAGCAGTACTTC. It translates to CASSRSLTGRDGDEQYF.

The genes are TRBV6-1 and TRBJ1-1, with D perhaps matching TRBD1 (5 bases). Trimming removed 10 bases from V and 7 bases from J, with 13 bases in between. Germline lookup yields CDR1 MNHNS and CDR2 SASEGT. The CDR3 runs 11 residues. The CDR3 loop reads CATWGVGEAFF. The DNA for the CDR3 is TGTGCCACCTGGGGGGTGGGTGAAGCTTTCTTT.

The rearrangement uses TRBV28 and TRBJ1-5; TRBD1 agrees at 11 bases. Per germline, CDR1 MDHEN and CDR2 SYDVKM. Trimming cost V 7 bases and J 5 bases; bases outside gene matches: 4. This CDR3 spans 14 amino acids. The chain's CDR3 is CASIPGQGDQPQHF. The CDR3 bases are TGTGCCAGCATCCCGGGACAGGGGGATCAGCCCCAGCATTTT.